Below, 27 T cell receptor beta chains from the same sample are listed, as sequenced in a study of T cells in Graves' hyperthyroidism and ophthalmopathy. TCR beta CDR3 regions were amplified from RNA transcripts. When the TCR CDR3 underwent first-round RT-PCR, the HTBI primer set was used. TCRdb fed the multiplex PCR reads into MiXCR, producing one record per CDR3 protein. This sample has over 200,000 distinct CDR3 sequences, with more than 14% found just once. Sequenced sample: blood. The receptors here all came from a middle-aged woman with Graves' hyperthyroidism that later progressed to Graves' ophthalmopathy.

This clonotype was seen at least ten times. This rearrangement joins TRBV11-3 to TRBJ2-1; 7 nucleotides line up with TRBD2. Trimming took 5 bases from V and 8 from J; bases not matched to a gene: 18. The germline V gene encodes CDR1 SGHNT and CDR2 YENEEA. The CDR3 is made up of 17 amino acids. In DNA, the CDR3 is TGTGCCAGCAGCGCTAGCGGCCGAACCCAACCGTTCTATGAGCAGTTCTTC. Translating it yields CASSASGRTQPFYEQFF.

This clonotype has at least ten counts. J is TRBJ2-7 and V is TRBV5-6, with TRBD2 identical over 14 bases. J was trimmed by 1 base and V by 4 bases; bases with no gene match: 4. Germline-derived CDR1 and CDR2 are SGHDT and YYEEEE. CDR3 length equals 16 residues. The CDR3 nucleotides read TGTGCCAGCAGCATAGGACTAGCGGGAGGTTCCTACGAGCAGTACTTC. This codes for CASSIGLAGGSYEQYF.

This clonotype has at least ten counts. The V call is TRBV28, the J call TRBJ2-6; TRBD2 might be the D (5 bases). The CDR3 is made up of 17 amino acids. V was trimmed by 6 bases and J by 4 bases, leaving 19 bases between them. CDR1 and CDR2 (germline): MDHEN, SYDVKM. In DNA, the CDR3 is TGTGCCAGCAGCAAGAAGGTCCTCTCGGGAGGGGCCAACGTCCTGACTTTC. Protein product: CASSKKVLSGGANVLTF.

The chain combines TRBV20-1 with TRBJ1-5, with 9 bases matching TRBD1. This CDR3 is built from 16 residues. The V gene end was trimmed by 2 bases and the J gene end by 1 base; junction bases not matched to a gene: 6. Germline V gene sequence: CDR1 DFQATT, CDR2 SNEGSKA (reference sequence). The DNA of the CDR3 is TGCAGTGCTAGACGACCGGGACAGGGAAGCAATCAGCCCCAGCATTTT. Its protein is CSARRPGQGSNQPQHF.

The table lists this clonotype with many counts. This chain joins TRBV5-6 and TRBJ1-1, with D possibly being TRBD1 (5 bases). Between the trimmed V and J ends, which lost 2 bases and 7 bases, there was a span of 12 bases. Germline-derived CDR1 and CDR2 are SGHDT and YYEEEE. This CDR3 has 13 amino acids. CDR3 DNA: TGTGCCAGCAGCTTCACACGAGGGGTTGAAGCTTTCTTT. Its translation is CASSFTRGVEAFF.

This clonotype has a count of ten or more. V is TRBV6-1 and J is TRBJ1-5; 8 positions agree with TRBD1. CDR1 and CDR2 (germline): MNHNS, SASEGT. The CDR3 is 14 residues long. V lost 6 bases and J lost 5; bases outside the gene matches: 6. The CDR3 reads CASSALDRDQPQHF. CDR3 DNA: TGTGCCAGCAGCGCCCTGGACAGGGATCAGCCCCAGCATTTT.

In this sample, this clonotype turned up many times. This sequence joins TRBV9 and TRBJ1-4, with 7 bases aligning to TRBD1. CDR3 length equals 15 residues. Per the germline V gene, CDR1 is SGDLS and CDR2 is YYNGEE. V shed 3 bases, J shed 1 base, and the junction held 3 bases outside the gene matches. The CDR3, as DNA: TGTGCCAGCAGCGCCTCAGGGGGAACTAATGAAAAACTGTTTTTT. This sequence encodes CASSASGGTNEKLFF. The complete variable domain, with remaining parts taken from reference TRBV9 and TRBJ1-4, reads DSGVTQTPKHLITATGQRVTLRCSPRSGDLSVYWYQQSLDQGLQFLIQYYNGEERAKGNILERFSAQQFPDLHSELNLSSLELGDSALYFCASSASGGTNEKLFFGSGTQLSVL.

Concerning this clonotype itself: Sequence at one end of the junction differs from germline and may be a read error. This rearrangement joins TRBV6-5 to TRBJ1-6; 10 bases are shared with TRBD1. The CDR3 sequence is 17 residues long. Germline lookup yields CDR1 MNHEY and CDR2 SVGAGI. For the CDR3, the DNA is TGTACCAGCAGTTACTCGGTGACAGGGGGCCTATATTCACCCCTCCACTTT. Amino acid sequence: CTSSYSVTGGLYSPLHF.

This clonotype appeared many times. V gene TRBV28 combines with J gene TRBJ2-6; 7 bases are shared with TRBD1. Per the germline V gene, CDR1 is MDHEN and CDR2 is SYDVKM. The length of the CDR3 is 18 residues. V was clipped by 9 bases and J by 0 bases; unmatched bases: 14. The CDR3 loop is CASQPMTGIYSGANVLTF. The CDR3 region has the DNA TGTGCCAGTCAACCTATGACAGGGATATACTCTGGGGCCAACGTCCTGACTTTC.

The genes are TRBV5-1 and TRBJ2-7; no clear D. Germline V gene data show CDR1 as SGHRS and CDR2 as YFSETQ. Trimming took off 0 bases at V and 0 bases at J, with 7 bases between the two ends. This CDR3 comprises 14 residues. Here the CDR3 DNA reads TGCGCCAGCAGCTTGGTATACCCCTCCTACGAGCAGTACTTC. Amino acid sequence: CASSLVYPSYEQYF.

The sample holds many counts of this clonotype. The chain uses TRBV3-1 and TRBJ2-7, with TRBD2 matching over 7 bases. CDR1 and CDR2 (germline): LGHDT, YNNKEL (reference sequence). With 0 bases clipped from V and 4 bases from J, the junction kept 12 bases outside the gene matches. CDR3 length: 17 amino acids. In DNA form, the CDR3 reads TGTGCCAGCAGCCAAGATCCGTCTTGGCGGGAGAGGTACGAGCAGTACTTC. Protein sequence: CASSQDPSWRERYEQYF.

This clonotype was observed at least ten times. The chain has TRBV2 and TRBJ1-1; 7 bases match TRBD1. Trimming removed 4 bases from V and 1 base from J; junction bases left unmatched: 0. There are 13 residues in the CDR3. Germline assignment: CDR1 SNHLY and CDR2 FYNNEI. The DNA for the CDR3 is TGTGCCAGCAGTGGACAGGGGAACACTGAAGCTTTCTTT. As protein: CASSGQGNTEAFF.

This clonotype has more than one count but fewer than ten. The rearrangement uses TRBV28 and TRBJ2-7; no reliable D call. Trimming shortened V by 4 bases and J by 3 bases, and 7 bases separated the two germline ends. Germline loops: CDR1 MDHEN, CDR2 SYDVKM. The CDR3 length is 12 residues. CDR3 coding DNA: TGTGCCAGCAGTTCCGGTGGCTACGAGCAGTACTTC. Protein product: CASSSGGYEQYF.

V and J are TRBV7-9 and TRBJ2-1; 11 bases match TRBD1. The V and J ends lost 4 bases and 8 bases, in that order; junction bases with no gene match: 7. The CDR3 totals 15 residues. In germline, CDR1 is SEHNR, CDR2 FQNEAQ (reference sequence). The CDR3 DNA reads TGTGCCAGCAGCTCCCGGGACAGGGGGATCTATGAGCAGTTCTTC. This sequence encodes CASSSRDRGIYEQFF. Full variable domain (missing parts from reference TRBV7-9 and TRBJ2-1): DTGVSQNPRHKITKRGQNVTFRCDPISEHNRLYWYRQTLGQGPEFLTYFQNEAQLEKSRLLSDRFSAERPKGSFSTLEIQRTEQGDSAMYLCASSSRDRGIYEQFFGPGTRLTVL.

Note on this clonotype: A read error may be the cause here, since a much bigger clone is one base away. The genes are TRBV12-3 or TRBV12-4 and TRBJ2-2; perhaps D is TRBD1 or TRBD2 (5 bases each). CDR3 size: 16 residues. The CDR3 loop is CASSLGPGVFTGEPFF. The CDR3 bases are TGTGCCAGCAGTTTGGGACCTGGGGTTTTCACCGGGGAGCCGTTTTTT.

The chain recombines TRBV28 with TRBJ1-4, with a tentative D call TRBD1 (5 bases). This CDR3 spans 14 amino acids. Trimming shortened V by 1 base and J by 8 bases, and 11 bases separated the two germline ends. Looked up from germline, CDR1 is MDHEN and CDR2 is SYDVKM. CDR3 sequence reads: CASSLFGTREKLFF. CDR3 DNA sequence: TGTGCCAGCAGTTTATTTGGGACGCGAGAAAAACTGTTTTTT.

The V gene is TRBV27, the J gene TRBJ2-7; D may match TRBD1 or TRBD2 (5 bases each). The germline V gene has CDR1 MNHEY and CDR2 SMNVEV (reference sequence). This CDR3 is 15 amino acids long. V dropped 6 bases and J dropped 3 bases, with 18 bases sitting between them. CDR3 in amino acids: CASSSFRDGVYEQYF. The CDR3 DNA reads as TGTGCCAGCAGCTCCTTCCGGGACGGGGTCTACGAGCAGTACTTC.

Worth noting for this clonotype: Since a much larger clone is just one base distant, this may be a read error. The conserved closing phenylalanine or tryptophan is absent in this CDR3, likely reflecting a read error. The chain carries TRBV11-2 and TRBJ1-1, with a weak D call TRBD1 (5 bases). Germline CDR1 and CDR2: SGHAT and FQNNGV. V lost 5 bases, J lost 7 bases, and 14 bases lay in between. The CDR3 covers 13 residues. CDR3 protein: CASSPKPGYEAFL. The DNA of the CDR3 is TGTGCCAGCAGCCCAAAGCCAGGGTATGAAGCTTTCCTT.

This clonotype has only a few counts. This chain connects TRBV18 to TRBJ2-1, with TRBD1 matching 11 bases. The V segment lost 5 bases and the J segment 4 bases; nucleotides outside the gene matches: 13. Germline CDR1 KGHSH, CDR2 LQKENI. This CDR3 region has 18 residues. CDR3 DNA: TGTGCCAGCTCAGTCACCGGGACAGGGGGACTCGGGTACAATGAGCAGTTCTTC. Its translation is CASSVTGTGGLGYNEQFF.

Here the CDR3 reads CASSIVTPPSEQYF. Written as DNA, the CDR3 is TGTGCCAGCAGCATCGTTACACCGCCGTCCGAGCAGTACTTC. V gene TRBV7-9 combines with J gene TRBJ2-7; D not certain. The CDR3 loop spans 14 amino acids. Germline V gene sequence: CDR1 SEHNR, CDR2 FQNEAQ (reference sequence). V was trimmed by 5 bases and J by 6 bases, leaving 17 bases between them.

This chain uses TRBV14 with TRBJ2-2; 9 nucleotides agree with TRBD2. Trimming took 1 base from V and 6 from J; bases not matched to a gene: 6. The germline CDR1 and CDR2 sequences are SGHDN and FVKESK. The CDR3 covers 16 residues. The CDR3 nucleotides read TGTGCCAGCAGCCAAGTCGTCTGGACTAGCGCCGGGGAGCTGTTTTTT. Translating it yields CASSQVVWTSAGELFF. Full variable domain (rest looked up from reference TRBV14 and TRBJ2-2): EAGVTQFPSHSVIEKGQTVTLRCDPISGHDNLYWYRRVMGKEIKFLLHFVKESKQDESGMPNNRFLAERTGGTYSTLKVQPAELEDSGVYFCASSQVVWTSAGELFFGEGSRLTVL.

This clonotype was detected ten times or more. The chain joins TRBV6-1 to TRBJ2-4; possible D gene TRBD2, 6 bases. The germline gives CDR1 MNHNS, CDR2 SASEGT. The length of the CDR3 is 14 residues. V dropped 5 bases and J dropped 8 bases, with 16 bases sitting between them. The CDR3: CASSRDRERYIQYF. The DNA for the CDR3 is TGTGCCAGCAGTCGGGATCGGGAGCGGTACATTCAGTACTTC.

This clonotype occurred many times. DNA of the CDR3: TGTGCCAGCAGCTCCCCCCCGGGGTGGGAGACCCAGTACTTC. This codes for CASSSPPGWETQYF. The gene calls are TRBV13 and TRBJ2-5, with TRBD2 as a possible D gene (5 bases). Trimming removed 4 bases from V and 5 bases from J, with 14 bases in between. In germline, CDR1 is PRHDT, CDR2 FYEKMQ (reference sequence). The CDR3 length is 14 residues.

This clonotype was detected a few times. The chain combines TRBV5-8 with TRBJ2-7; TRBD1 agrees at 7 bases. Germline values: CDR1 SGHTS, CDR2 YDEGEE. CDR3 length: 15 residues. V was pared by 4 bases and J by 5 bases, with 12 bases of the junction left unmatched. The CDR3: CASSPGGLSGHEQYF. The CDR3 coding sequence is TGTGCCAGCAGCCCAGGGGGTTTAAGTGGCCACGAGCAGTACTTC. The complete variable domain, with remaining parts taken from reference TRBV5-8 and TRBJ2-7, reads EAGVTQSPTHLIKTRGQQATLRCSPISGHTSVYWYQQALGLGLQFLLWYDEGEERNRGNFPPRFSGRQFPNYSSELNVNALELEDSALYLCASSPGGLSGHEQYFGPGTRLTVT.

In its sample, this clonotype was seen many times. This chain uses TRBV28 with TRBJ2-5; TRBD1 matches 7 bases. The CDR3 length is 16 residues. The V and J ends lost 5 bases and 4 bases, in that order; junction bases with no gene match: 13. CDR1 is MDHEN, CDR2 SYDVKM, per germline. Here the CDR3 DNA reads TGTGCCAGCAGTCCAAGGACAGGCGTTTCACTAGAGACCCAGTACTTC. Translated, it gives CASSPRTGVSLETQYF.

The sample holds many counts of this clonotype. J is TRBJ2-5 and V is TRBV3-1; D call uncertain. Per germline, CDR1 LGHDT and CDR2 YNNKEL (reference sequence). This CDR3 has 13 residues. Trimming shortened V by 4 bases and J by 2 bases, and 8 bases separated the two germline ends. Written as DNA, the CDR3 is TGTGCCAGCAGCCCTAACTGGCAAGAGACCCAGTACTTC. It encodes CASSPNWQETQYF.

This clonotype was observed at least ten times. V and J are TRBV30 and TRBJ1-1, with D possibly TRBD1 on 5 matching bases. The germline V and J ends were trimmed by 2 bases and 4 bases, with 14 bases remaining between them. The germline gives CDR1 GTSNPN, CDR2 SVGIG (reference sequence). This CDR3 region has 14 residues. The CDR3 protein is CAWSRGLPRTEAFF. In nucleotides, the CDR3 is TGTGCCTGGAGTAGGGGCCTCCCCCGCACTGAAGCTTTCTTT. The full variable domain, with the rest looked up from reference TRBV30 and TRBJ1-1, is SQTIHQWPATLVQPVGSPLSLECTVEGTSNPNLYWYRQAAGRGLQLLFYSVGIGQISSEVPQNLSASRPQDRQFILSSKKLLLSDSGFYLCAWSRGLPRTEAFFGQGTRLTVV.